This TCR beta chain was captured by sequencing in a study of shared clonotypes between healthy human individuals. Study as a whole: Each donor's CD4 naive and CD4 memory cells filled three plates apiece, CD8 naive two, and CD8 memory one.

Assay used: immunoSEQ multiplex PCR; TCRdb lists only in-frame clones, some missing. This repertoire shows about 2.4 million clones, roughly nine tenths found once; its top ten account for about 0.13%. Regarding the study as a whole: Non-shared clonotypes had lower generation probabilities than clonotypes shared by all four sorted-subset donors. The donor pool, a small one, limited the genetic and exposure-history diversity represented.

Germline CDR1 MRHNA, CDR2 SNTAGT. Germline trimming cut 0 bases from V and 3 bases from J; bases unmatched to any gene: 8. The CDR3 totals 17 residues. As for this clone: Antigen: not known.

Nashville, Tennessee was home to all donors, each a Caucasian adult. Specimen: naive CD4+ T cells sorted from blood. As to subset: CD45RA+ positively selected. V is TRBV6-4 and J is TRBJ2-7, with 10 bases that match TRBD2. The sequence was obtained from a man aged 18 to 29 in good health. The CDR3 reads CASSDSKREGPIYEQYF. The CDR3 nucleotides are TGTGCCAGCAGTGACTCGAAGCGGGAGGGTCCCATCTACGAGCAGTACTTC.